This record looks at one T cell receptor (beta chain) sequence and its context. Its antigen specificity is not known. The sample holds no much larger clone one base away, and base qualities are not on file. The sample belongs to a study of T cells in Graves' hyperthyroidism and ophthalmopathy (dated by TCRdb to between 2018 and 2021). General notes on the study: Peripheral blood samples were taken at the time of initial diagnosis, prior to any treatment. To identify distinguishing TCR V-J signatures, a discovery cohort of some 99 patients was used, comprising roughly 45 with Graves' ophthalmopathy and around 60 with stable Graves' hyperthyroidism. Prospective prediction of ophthalmopathy was tested in an independent validation cohort of approximately 19 hyperthyroidism patients and 17 patients who later progressed to ophthalmopathy. The paper describes TCR Vbeta CDR3 sequencing of around 140 peripheral blood samples, made up of fewer than 50 ophthalmopathy patients, approximately 76 hyperthyroidism patients and some 17 progressor patients. In several Graves' hyperthyroidism patients, the study also compared T-cell repertoires from thyroid tissue with T-cell repertoires from blood. The roughly 99 discovery patients were divided at random into training and test sets in a 7:3 ratio. Following sampling, methimazole starting at 30 mg daily was given to hyperthyroidism patients, and high-dose intravenous methylprednisolone was given to ophthalmopathy patients. Beyond this particular receptor, the publication reports: Blood samples also contained most of the expanded thyroid clonotypes (frequency above 0.001), which suggests that blood repertoires may reflect thyroid immune responses. A 13 V-J signature model separated ophthalmopathy from stable hyperthyroidism, with approximately 87% sensitivity and roughly 81% specificity in cross-validation and 80%/75% in testing. No statistical method was used to fix the sample size in advance, and group allocation was not hidden from the investigators. In validation, progression to ophthalmopathy was predicted by the model with nearly 71% sensitivity and around 75% specificity, a median of approximately 7.1 months before onset.

The CDR3 holds 13 amino acids from the cysteine to the phenylalanine. Only the CDR3 part of the read is kept: 39 bases, read in frame from the first base. From a lookup of the germline V gene (reference sequence), CDR1 and CDR2 are LGHDT and YNNKEL. V is shortened by 6 bases, J by 7 bases, and the region joining them spans 15 bases. In the ophthalmopathy patients, disease was moderately to severely active, with a Clinical Activity Score of 3 or more, a NOSPECS grade of 4 or more, and a duration of less than 3 months. Exclusion was applied to patients with uncontrolled infections, other autoimmune diseases, pregnancy or lactation. Clinical symptoms, serum thyroxine and TRAb, thyroid ultrasound, and orbital computed tomography formed the basis for the diagnoses. Ficoll-Paque density gradient centrifugation was used to isolate PBMCs from around 9.1 ml of fresh peripheral blood. Total RNA was extracted using Trizol reagent, and RNA quality was assessed on an Agilent 2100 Bioanalyzer.

The TCR beta CDR3 regions were amplified from RNA transcripts. The TCR CDR3 was subjected to a first round of RT-PCR using the HTBI primer set and the Qiagen OneStep RT-PCR kit. The libraries were constructed in a second round of multiplex PCR and then size-selected and purified. Paired-end sequencing of the libraries was performed with 100 bp reads on an Illumina HiSeq2000. The paper's data handling went like this. SOAPnuke was used to process the raw data, with reads discarded if the reads contained adapters or uncalled bases, had a mean Phred below 15, or lacked an exact constant-primer or identifier match. High-quality paired reads were merged with COPE v1.2.5, and unique nucleotide sequences were defined as clonotypes. MiTCR v1.1 was used to align clonotypes to the IMGT TRBV, TRBD and TRBJ reference segments. Analysis was restricted to V-J combinations with a frequency above 0.0001, which covered roughly 99% of repertoires. A TCS score was defined as the ratio between F50 (clonal expansion) and ExV (chaos), using BLOSUM62-based TCRdist between CDR3 peptides within each V-J. Welch's t-statistics and random forest reduced 500 to 650 V-J features to around 14, which were used in a naive Bayes classifier (R e1071). In-frame beta chains were kept once TCRdb had trimmed the public reads at Q25 with fastp and called clones with MiXCR. Rows with one shared CDR3 protein collapse into an entry with the most common genes and DNA. TCRdb, not the original authors, processed these V and J calls. Counted in this sample were about 600,000 distinct CDR3 sequences; about 14% of them appeared once. The biggest ten clones account for roughly an eighth of the sample.

Sequencing was performed on blood. The V and J segments used are TRBV3-1 and TRBJ1-2, and possibly TRBD1, on 6 matching bases. This TCR was recovered from a woman between 50 and 59 years old with Graves' ophthalmopathy. Read as DNA, the sequence is TGTGCCAGCAGTGACGGGGGCGCGCGTGGCTACACCTTC. This encodes CASSDGGARGYTF.